The 5 T cell receptor beta chains below were found in one sample sequenced in a study of identical twins. A single record per CDR3 protein comes from TCRdb applying MiXCR to the 5' RACE reads. The table has 650,000 to 800,000 distinct CDR3 sequences, less than 10% seen once; the top ten hold about 0.98%. The sample also formed part of further work on yellow fever vaccine responses in identical twins.

The specimen sequenced was PBMCs. These receptors came from a woman younger than 30 in good health.

Ten or more counts support this clonotype. This chain connects TRBV10-3 to TRBJ2-7; the D gene is possibly TRBD1 (5 bases). The germline V and J ends were trimmed by 4 bases and 2 bases, with 6 bases remaining between them. This CDR3 has 12 residues. Germline assignment: CDR1 ENHRY and CDR2 SYGVKD. The chain's CDR3 is CAISGGTYEQYF. The CDR3 DNA sequence: TGTGCCATCAGTGGGGGCACCTACGAGCAGTACTTC.

The sample holds a few counts of this clonotype. The V gene is TRBV7-3, the J gene TRBJ2-5; D is unresolved. Looked up from germline, CDR1 is SGHTA and CDR2 is FQGTGA. Trimming pared 0 bases from V and 5 bases from J, leaving 10 bases between. The CDR3 is made up of 14 amino acids. The CDR3 here is CASSLTGRGETQYF. Written as DNA, the CDR3 is TGTGCCAGCAGCTTAACCGGGCGCGGTGAGACCCAGTACTTC.

This clonotype has a count of ten or more. The chain employs TRBV5-1 and TRBJ2-3, with D unresolved. Trimming took 2 bases from V and 2 from J, leaving 12 bases between them. Per germline, CDR1 SGHRS and CDR2 YFSETQ. CDR3 size: 15 residues. The CDR3 here is CASSFTGLYTDTQYF. The CDR3 nucleotides read TGCGCCAGCAGCTTTACTGGGCTATACACAGATACGCAGTATTTT.

This clonotype showed up just a few times. The J gene is TRBJ2-1, the V gene TRBV5-6; D not certain. The germline V gene has CDR1 SGHDT and CDR2 YYEEEE. The germline V and J ends were trimmed by 4 bases and 9 bases, with 8 bases remaining between them. The CDR3 length is 11 residues. CDR3 sequence reads: CASSDFSEQFF. As DNA, the CDR3 is TGTGCCAGCAGCGATTTCTCTGAGCAGTTCTTC. Full variable domain (outside the CDR3, taken from reference TRBV5-6 and TRBJ2-1): DAGVTQSPTHLIKTRGQQVTLRCSPKSGHDTVSWYQQALGQGPQFIFQYYEEEERQRGNFPDRFSGHQFPNYSSELNVNALLLGDSALYLCASSDFSEQFFGPGTRLTVL.

This clonotype was recorded at least ten times. This sequence joins TRBV12-3 or TRBV12-4 and TRBJ2-1; the match to TRBD2 covers 9 bases. V lost 2 bases to trimming and J lost 6 bases; unmatched junction nucleotides: 5. The CDR3 loop spans 15 amino acids. As DNA, the CDR3 is TGTGCCAGCAGTTTAATAGCGGGGGAGTTCAATGAGCAGTTCTTC. Translated, it gives CASSLIAGEFNEQFF.